This T cell receptor (beta chain) came from a study of cytomegalovirus exposure and HLA in healthy donors. Study-level points and caveats: It was taken for granted in presence/absence analyses that sequencing depth across donors was roughly uniform. Prior analysis indicated that the majority of TCR beta V segments exhibited productivity approximately 90% or approximately 30% of the time. Rare sequences made up most TCRs, while some public TCRs were found in many donors. It was 150 to 200 TCR beta chains that were listed as cytomegalovirus-associated.

In germline, CDR1 is MDHEN, CDR2 SYDVKM. CDR3 length equals 16 residues. Trimming removed 4 bases from V and 3 bases from J, with 19 bases in between. Notes on this clone: Its cognate antigen is unknown.

PCR involved 60 Vbeta and 13 Jbeta primers. Assay used: immunoSEQ multiplex PCR; TCRdb lists only in-frame clones, some missing. Of fewer than 250,000 clones in the sample, just under 75% were seen once. The material sequenced was PBMCs. This chain links TRBV28 with TRBJ2-7, with a tentative D call TRBD1 (6 bases). The receptor was isolated from a woman in her twenties or thirties in good health and CMV-seropositive. CDR3 sequence (DNA): TGTGCCAGCAGTTCATTGGGAACAGGGAAATTCTACGAGCAGTACTTC. Its translation: CASSSLGTGKFYEQYF. Full variable domain (outside the CDR3, taken from reference TRBV28 and TRBJ2-7): DVKVTQSSRYLVKRTGEKVFLECVQDMDHENMFWYRQDPGLGLRLIYFSYDVKMKEKGDIPEGYSVSREKKERFSLILESASTNQTSMYLCASSSLGTGKFYEQYFGPGTRLTVT.